The present T cell receptor beta chain was sequenced within a study of cytomegalovirus exposure and HLA in healthy donors. Germline CDR1 SNHLY, CDR2 FYNNEI. CDR3 length: 11 residues. V was trimmed by 6 bases and J by 5 bases, leaving 7 bases between them. About this clone itself: Its matching antigen is unknown.

PCR employed 60 Vbeta and 13 Jbeta primers. TCRdb keeps only in-frame clones here, not all; method: immunoSEQ multiplex PCR. The sample has 90,000 to 150,000 clones, 74% seen once. Study-wide results and limits: Solely CMV serostatus was available to characterize immune exposure. Reports showed the classifier diagnosing cytomegalovirus status with high specificity and sensitivity.

This clonotype was obtained from a human donor in good health. The V call is TRBV2, the J call TRBJ2-5; D ambiguous. The sample was PBMCs. This chain's CDR3 is CASSPQETQYF. The CDR3 nucleotides are TGTGCCAGCAGCCCCCAGGAGACCCAGTACTTC.